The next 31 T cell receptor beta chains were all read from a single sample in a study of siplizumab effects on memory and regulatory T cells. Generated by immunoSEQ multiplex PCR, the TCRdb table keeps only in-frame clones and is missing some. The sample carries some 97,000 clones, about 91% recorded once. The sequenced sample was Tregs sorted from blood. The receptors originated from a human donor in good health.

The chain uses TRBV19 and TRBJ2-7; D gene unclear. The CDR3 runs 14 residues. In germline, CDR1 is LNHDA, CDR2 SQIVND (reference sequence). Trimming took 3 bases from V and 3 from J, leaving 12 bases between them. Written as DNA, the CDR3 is TGTGCCAGTAGTATGGGTAGCAGGAGCTACGAGCAGTACTTC. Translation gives CASSMGSRSYEQYF.

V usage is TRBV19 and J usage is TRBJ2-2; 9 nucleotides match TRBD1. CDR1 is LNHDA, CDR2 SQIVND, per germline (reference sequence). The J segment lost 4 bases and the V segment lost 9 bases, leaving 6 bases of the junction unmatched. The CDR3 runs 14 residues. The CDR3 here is CASAGTGITGELFF. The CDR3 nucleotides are TGTGCCAGCGCCGGGACAGGGATCACCGGGGAGCTGTTTTTT.

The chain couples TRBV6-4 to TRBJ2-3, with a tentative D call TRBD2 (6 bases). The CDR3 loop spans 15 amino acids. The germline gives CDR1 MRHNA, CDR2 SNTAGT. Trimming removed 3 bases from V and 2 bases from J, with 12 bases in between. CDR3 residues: CASSDRGTSTDTQYF. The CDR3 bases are TGTGCCAGCAGTGATCGCGGGACGTCCACAGATACGCAGTATTTT.

Here the CDR3 DNA reads TGTGCCAGCAGCCCCTGGTCTGGGAGCCGTCTCTCTGAGCAGTACTTC. Translation: CASSPWSGSRLSEQYF. J is TRBJ2-7 and V is TRBV7-9; TRBD2 might be the D (5 bases). CDR3 size: 16 residues. Trimming took 5 bases from V and 7 from J, leaving 24 bases between them. Germline CDR1 reads SEHNR; CDR2 reads FQNEAQ (reference sequence).

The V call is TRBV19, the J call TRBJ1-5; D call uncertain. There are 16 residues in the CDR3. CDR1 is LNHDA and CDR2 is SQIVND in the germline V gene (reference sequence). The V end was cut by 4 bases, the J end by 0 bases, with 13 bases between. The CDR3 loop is CASSTLSGSSNQPQHF. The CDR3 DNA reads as TGTGCCAGTAGTACCCTCTCAGGCAGTAGCAATCAGCCCCAGCATTTT.

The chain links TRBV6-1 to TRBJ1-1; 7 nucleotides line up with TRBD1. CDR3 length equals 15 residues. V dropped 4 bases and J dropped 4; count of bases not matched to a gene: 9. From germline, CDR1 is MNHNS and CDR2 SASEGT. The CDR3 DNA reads TGTGCCAGCAGTGTAACTGACAGGGTCGGCACTGAAGCTTTCTTT. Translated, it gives CASSVTDRVGTEAFF.

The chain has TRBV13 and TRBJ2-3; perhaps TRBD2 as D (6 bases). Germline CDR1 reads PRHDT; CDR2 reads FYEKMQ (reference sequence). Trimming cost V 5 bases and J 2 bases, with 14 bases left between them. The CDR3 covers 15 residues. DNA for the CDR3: TGTGCCAGCAGCCGCTGGGACTCTCACACAGATACGCAGTATTTT. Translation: CASSRWDSHTDTQYF. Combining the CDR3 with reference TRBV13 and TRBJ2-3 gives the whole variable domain AAGVIQSPRHLIKEKRETATLKCYPIPRHDTVYWYQQGPGQDPQFLISFYEKMQSDKGSIPDRFSAQQFSDYHSELNMSSLELGDSALYFCASSRWDSHTDTQYFGPGTRLTVL.

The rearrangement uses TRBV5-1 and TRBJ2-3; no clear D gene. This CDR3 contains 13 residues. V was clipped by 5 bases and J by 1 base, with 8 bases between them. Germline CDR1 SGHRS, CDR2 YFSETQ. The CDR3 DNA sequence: TGCGCCAGCAGTCTGTGGGGCACAGATACGCAGTATTTT. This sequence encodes CASSLWGTDTQYF.

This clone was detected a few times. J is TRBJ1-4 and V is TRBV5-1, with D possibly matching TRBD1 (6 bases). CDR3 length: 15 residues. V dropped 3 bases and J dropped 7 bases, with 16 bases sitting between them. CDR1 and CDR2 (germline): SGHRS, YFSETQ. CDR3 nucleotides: TGCGCCAGCAGCTCTGTGGGGGGCACGGGTGAAAAACTGTTTTTT. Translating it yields CASSSVGGTGEKLFF.

DNA of the CDR3: TGTGCCAGCAGCTTAGTGGTATCTAGCGGGTTCGCTGGGTCCTACAATGAGCAGTTCTTC. Amino acid sequence: CASSLVVSSGFAGSYNEQFF. The rearrangement uses TRBV7-8 and TRBJ2-1, with 8 bases that match TRBD2. Germline V gene data show CDR1 as SGHVS and CDR2 as FQNEAQ. The V segment lost 1 base and the J segment 1 base; nucleotides outside the gene matches: 15. CDR3 length: 20 amino acids.

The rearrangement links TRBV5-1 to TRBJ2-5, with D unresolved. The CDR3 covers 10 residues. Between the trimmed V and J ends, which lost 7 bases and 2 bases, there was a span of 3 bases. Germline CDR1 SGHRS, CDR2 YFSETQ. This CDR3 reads CASGQETQYF. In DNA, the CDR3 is TGCGCCAGCGGTCAAGAGACCCAGTACTTC. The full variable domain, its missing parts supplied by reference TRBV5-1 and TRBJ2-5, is KAGVTQTPRYLIKTRGQQVTLSCSPISGHRSVSWYQQTPGQGLQFLFEYFSETQRNKGNFPGRFSGRQFSNSRSEMNVSTLELGDSALYLCASGQETQYFGPGTRLLVL.

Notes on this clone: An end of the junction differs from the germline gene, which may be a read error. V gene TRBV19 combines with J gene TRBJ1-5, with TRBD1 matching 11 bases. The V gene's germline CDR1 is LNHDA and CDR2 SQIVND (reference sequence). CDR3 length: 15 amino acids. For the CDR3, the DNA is TGTGCCGGTAGTGGGACAGGGGGTAGCAATCAGCCCCAGCATTTT. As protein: CAGSGTGGSNQPQHF.

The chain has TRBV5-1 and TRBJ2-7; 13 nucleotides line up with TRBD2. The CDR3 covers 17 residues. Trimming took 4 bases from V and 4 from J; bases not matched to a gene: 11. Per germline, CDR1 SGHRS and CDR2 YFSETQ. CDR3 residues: CASSIGLAGASGYEQYF. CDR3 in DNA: TGCGCCAGCAGCATCGGACTAGCGGGAGCCTCTGGTTACGAGCAGTACTTC.

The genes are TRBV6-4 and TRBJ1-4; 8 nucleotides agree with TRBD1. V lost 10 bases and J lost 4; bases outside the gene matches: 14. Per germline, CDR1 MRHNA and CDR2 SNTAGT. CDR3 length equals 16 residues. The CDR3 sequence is CATRSGGLRINEKLFF. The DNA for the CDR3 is TGTGCCACCCGTTCAGGGGGCTTGCGTATTAATGAAAAACTGTTTTTT.

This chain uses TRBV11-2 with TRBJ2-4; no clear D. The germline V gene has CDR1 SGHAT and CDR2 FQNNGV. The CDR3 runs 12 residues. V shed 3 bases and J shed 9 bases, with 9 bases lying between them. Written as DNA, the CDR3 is TGTGCCAGCAGCTTGGATCAGCGCATTCAGTACTTC. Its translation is CASSLDQRIQYF.

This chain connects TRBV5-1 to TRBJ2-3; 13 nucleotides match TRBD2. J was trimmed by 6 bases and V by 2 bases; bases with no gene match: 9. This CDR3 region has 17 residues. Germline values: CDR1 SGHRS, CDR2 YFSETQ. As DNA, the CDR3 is TGCGCCAGCAGCTTTGAATGGACTAGCGGGAGAGGTGATACGCAGTATTTT. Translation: CASSFEWTSGRGDTQYF.

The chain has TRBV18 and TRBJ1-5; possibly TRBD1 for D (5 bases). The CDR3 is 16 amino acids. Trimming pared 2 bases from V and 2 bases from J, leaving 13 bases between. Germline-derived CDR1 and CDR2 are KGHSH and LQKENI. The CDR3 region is CASSPWGGTGNQPQHF. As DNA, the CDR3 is TGTGCCAGCTCACCATGGGGGGGGACGGGCAATCAGCCCCAGCATTTT.

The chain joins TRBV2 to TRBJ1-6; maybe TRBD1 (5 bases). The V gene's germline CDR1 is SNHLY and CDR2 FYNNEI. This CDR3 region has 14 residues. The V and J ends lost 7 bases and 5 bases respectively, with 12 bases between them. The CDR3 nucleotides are TGTGCCAGCACCGGAGGGACCGATAATTCACCCCTCCACTTT. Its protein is CASTGGTDNSPLHF.

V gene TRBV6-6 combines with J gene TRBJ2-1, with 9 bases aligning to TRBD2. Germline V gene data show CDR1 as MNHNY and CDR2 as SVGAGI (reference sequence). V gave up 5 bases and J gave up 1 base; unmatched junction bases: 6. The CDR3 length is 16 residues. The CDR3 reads CASSTLAGASYNEQFF. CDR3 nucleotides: TGTGCCAGCAGTACCTTAGCGGGAGCGTCCTACAATGAGCAGTTCTTC.

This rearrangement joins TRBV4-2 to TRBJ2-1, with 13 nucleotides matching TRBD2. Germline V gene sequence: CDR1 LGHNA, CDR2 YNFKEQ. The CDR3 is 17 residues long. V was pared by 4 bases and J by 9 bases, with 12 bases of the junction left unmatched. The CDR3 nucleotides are TGTGCCAGCAGCCGAGAAAGAACTAGCGGGAGGGTCGGTGAGCAGTTCTTC. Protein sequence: CASSRERTSGRVGEQFF.

This CDR3 is CSGGTRGIGQFF. CDR3 DNA: TGCAGCGGTGGGACTAGGGGGATCGGGCAGTTCTTC. This chain joins TRBV29-1 and TRBJ2-1; 8 bases line up with TRBD2. Germline CDR1 and CDR2: SQVTM and ANQGSEA. V gave up 7 bases and J gave up 12 bases; unmatched junction bases: 11. The CDR3 consists of 12 residues.

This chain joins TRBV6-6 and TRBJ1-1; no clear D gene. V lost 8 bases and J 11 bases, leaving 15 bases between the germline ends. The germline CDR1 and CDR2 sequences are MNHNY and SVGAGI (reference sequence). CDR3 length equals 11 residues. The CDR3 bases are TGTGCCAGCGCTCCTGGGTGGGAGGCTTTCTTT. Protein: CASAPGWEAFF.

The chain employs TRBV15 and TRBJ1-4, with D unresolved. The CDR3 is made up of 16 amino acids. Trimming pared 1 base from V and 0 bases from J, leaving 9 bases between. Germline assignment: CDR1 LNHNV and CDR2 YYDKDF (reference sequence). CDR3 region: CATSRARTATNEKLFF. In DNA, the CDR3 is TGTGCCACCAGCAGAGCCAGGACTGCAACTAATGAAAAACTGTTTTTT.

CDR3 DNA: TGCGCCAGCAGACCGGGGACAGGGAAAAACTATGGCTACACCTTC. It specifies CASRPGTGKNYGYTF. This chain uses TRBV5-1 with TRBJ1-2; 9 nucleotides align to TRBD1. The CDR3 has 15 amino acids. From germline, CDR1 is SGHRS and CDR2 YFSETQ. Trimming took 5 bases from V and 2 from J; bases not matched to a gene: 7.

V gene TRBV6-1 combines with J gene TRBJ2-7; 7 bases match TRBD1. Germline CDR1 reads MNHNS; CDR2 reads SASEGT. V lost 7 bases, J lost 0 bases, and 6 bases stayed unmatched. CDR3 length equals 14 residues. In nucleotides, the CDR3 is TGTGCCAGCAAGACCGGGACAGTCTCCTACGAGCAGTACTTC. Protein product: CASKTGTVSYEQYF.

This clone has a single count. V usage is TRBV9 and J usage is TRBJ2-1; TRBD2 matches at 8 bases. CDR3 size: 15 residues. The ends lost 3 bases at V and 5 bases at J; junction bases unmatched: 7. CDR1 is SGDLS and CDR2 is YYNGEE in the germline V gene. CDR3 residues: CASSDRLALNNEQFF. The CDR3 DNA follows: TGTGCCAGCAGCGACCGACTAGCGCTCAACAATGAGCAGTTCTTC.

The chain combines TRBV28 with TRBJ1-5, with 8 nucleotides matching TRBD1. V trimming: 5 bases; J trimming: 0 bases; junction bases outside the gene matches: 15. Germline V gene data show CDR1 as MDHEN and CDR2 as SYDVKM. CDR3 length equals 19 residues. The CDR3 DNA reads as TGTGCCAGCAGTGTACCGGGACAGGTGGTATTGGGTAGCAATCAGCCCCAGCATTTT. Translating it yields CASSVPGQVVLGSNQPQHF.

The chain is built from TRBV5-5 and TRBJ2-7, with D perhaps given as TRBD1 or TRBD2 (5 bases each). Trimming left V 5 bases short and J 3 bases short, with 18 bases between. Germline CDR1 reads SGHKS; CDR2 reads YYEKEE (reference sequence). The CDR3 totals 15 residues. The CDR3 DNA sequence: TGTGCCAGCAGATCAACAGGCGGACGGGGCTACGAGCAGTACTTC. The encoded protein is CASRSTGGRGYEQYF. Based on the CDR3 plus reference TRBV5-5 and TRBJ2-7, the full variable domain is DAGVTQSPTHLIKTRGQQVTLRCSPISGHKSVSWYQQVLGQGPQFIFQYYEKEERGRGNFPDRFSARQFPNYSSELNVNALLLGDSALYLCASRSTGGRGYEQYFGPGTRLTVT.

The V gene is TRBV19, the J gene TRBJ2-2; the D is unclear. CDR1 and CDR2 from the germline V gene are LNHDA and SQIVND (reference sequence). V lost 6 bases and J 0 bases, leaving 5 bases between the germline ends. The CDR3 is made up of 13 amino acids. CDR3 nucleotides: TGTGCCAGTAGACAGTCGAACACCGGGGAGCTGTTTTTT. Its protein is CASRQSNTGELFF.

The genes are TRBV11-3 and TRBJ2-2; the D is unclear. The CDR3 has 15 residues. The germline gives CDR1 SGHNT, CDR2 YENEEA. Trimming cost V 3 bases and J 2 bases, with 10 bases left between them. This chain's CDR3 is CASSFDGANTGELFF. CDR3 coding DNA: TGTGCCAGCAGCTTCGACGGAGCCAACACCGGGGAGCTGTTTTTT.

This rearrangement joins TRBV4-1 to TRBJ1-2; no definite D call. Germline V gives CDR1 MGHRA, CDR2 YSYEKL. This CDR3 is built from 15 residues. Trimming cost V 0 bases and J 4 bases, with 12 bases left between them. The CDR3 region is CASSQDPGSFYGYTF. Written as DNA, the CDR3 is TGCGCCAGCAGCCAAGACCCGGGTAGTTTCTATGGCTACACCTTC.